Listed below are T cell receptor beta chains from one sample, sequenced in a study of T cell repertoires in cytomegalovirus infection. One entry per CDR3 protein, called by TCRdb with MiXCR from the reads. The sample lists under 150,000 distinct CDR3 sequences, approximately 24% occurring once. These receptors' antigens are unknown. The sequenced material came from PBMCs, sequenced either directly or after in vitro stimulation (not recorded which). These TCRs come from a human donor in good health (CMV status not recorded). Some clones in this sample may be carry-over from other donors' samples. Both conserved end residues are part of each CDR3. Fields, in order: clone size, V gene, J gene, D gene, CDR3 protein, CDR3 DNA. D genes are given only for firm matches. Rows give clone size only sometimes, using once, few, many, or a class for an expanded clone.

clone size: -
V gene: TRBV4-2
J gene: TRBJ2-1
D gene: TRBD2
CDR3 protein: CASSQVLRTGTSEQSSYNEQFF
CDR3 DNA: TGTGCCAGCAGCCAAGTTCTCCGCACCGGGACTAGCGAACAGAGCTCCTACAATGAGCAGTTCTTC

clone size: few
V gene: TRBV11-2
J gene: TRBJ2-4
D gene: -
CDR3 protein: CASSPGPMDIQYF
CDR3 DNA: TGTGCCAGCAGCCCAGGACCTATGGACATTCAGTACTTC

clone size: few
V gene: TRBV7-9
J gene: TRBJ2-5
D gene: -
CDR3 protein: CATPRERSETQYF
CDR3 DNA: TGTGCCACCCCGAGGGAGAGGAGTGAGACCCAGTACTTC

clone size: -
V gene: TRBV10-3
J gene: TRBJ1-1
D gene: TRBD1
CDR3 protein: CAISTGGAEAFF
CDR3 DNA: TGTGCCATCAGTACAGGGGGGGCTGAAGCTTTCTTT

clone size: many
V gene: TRBV7-2
J gene: TRBJ2-1
D gene: -
CDR3 protein: CASSLARGSYNEQFF
CDR3 DNA: TGTGCCAGCAGCTTAGCCAGGGGTTCCTACAATGAGCAGTTCTTC

clone size: -
V gene: TRBV24-1
J gene: TRBJ2-3
D gene: -
CDR3 protein: CATSFTDTQYF
CDR3 DNA: TGTGCCACATCGTTCACAGATACGCAGTATTTT

clone size: few
V gene: TRBV27
J gene: TRBJ2-5
D gene: TRBD2
CDR3 protein: CASRRSGGGETQYF
CDR3 DNA: TGTGCCAGCAGGCGAAGCGGGGGTGGAGAGACCCAGTACTTC

clone size: -
V gene: TRBV19
J gene: TRBJ2-1
D gene: -
CDR3 protein: CASSIMGYNEQFF
CDR3 DNA: TGTGCCAGTAGTATTATGGGATACAATGAGCAGTTCTTC

clone size: few
V gene: TRBV5-1
J gene: TRBJ1-2
D gene: -
CDR3 protein: CASSSGHRLRYGYTF
CDR3 DNA: TGCGCCAGCAGCTCCGGACATCGGCTTAGGTATGGCTACACCTTC

clone size: few
V gene: TRBV10-3
J gene: TRBJ1-6
D gene: -
CDR3 protein: CAISEAGVYNSPLHF
CDR3 DNA: TGTGCCATCAGTGAGGCAGGCGTCTATAATTCACCCCTCCACTTT

clone size: few
V gene: TRBV6-5
J gene: TRBJ2-3
D gene: -
CDR3 protein: CASSYSRSSHTDTQYF
CDR3 DNA: TGTGCCAGCAGTTACTCAAGGTCTTCTCACACAGATACGCAGTATTTT

clone size: few
V gene: TRBV15
J gene: TRBJ1-4
D gene: TRBD1
CDR3 protein: CATSRDRAEKLFF
CDR3 DNA: TGTGCCACCAGCAGGGACAGGGCTGAAAAACTGTTTTTT

clone size: many
V gene: TRBV7-2
J gene: TRBJ2-7
D gene: TRBD2
CDR3 protein: CASSLEASGPYEQYF
CDR3 DNA: TGTGCCAGCAGCTTAGAGGCTAGCGGACCCTACGAGCAGTACTTC

clone size: -
V gene: TRBV20-1
J gene: TRBJ2-7
D gene: -
CDR3 protein: CSARDLLIGSYEQYF
CDR3 DNA: TGCAGTGCTAGAGATCTATTAATCGGCTCCTACGAGCAGTACTTC

clone size: few
V gene: TRBV7-2
J gene: TRBJ1-1
D gene: -
CDR3 protein: CASSPGRGGTEAFF
CDR3 DNA: TGTGCCAGCAGCCCCGGGAGAGGGGGCACTGAAGCTTTCTTT

clone size: many
V gene: TRBV7-2
J gene: TRBJ2-1
D gene: -
CDR3 protein: CASSFDLLHEQFF
CDR3 DNA: TGTGCCAGCAGCTTCGACCTCCTCCATGAGCAGTTCTTC